The entry below describes one T cell receptor beta chain. Its antigen is not known. This entry belongs to a study of regulatory T cells in long-lasting Graves disease. Germline loops: CDR1 MGHRA, CDR2 YSYEKL. CDR3 length: 13 amino acids. With 0 bases removed from V and 9 bases from J, the gap between germline ends came to 9 bases. CDR3 regions were amplified by Arm-PCR using iRepertoire HTBI primers to build TCR beta libraries. TCRdb redid the calling of the multiplex PCR reads with MiXCR, one entry per CDR3 protein. Of around 300,000 distinct CDR3 sequences listed, 22% are singletons. Time point in this sample: persistent/refractory GD, antithyroid drugs over 5 years with positive TRAb. PBMCs were the source of the RNA used for TCR sequencing. Study-level points and caveats: Persistent disease favored TRBV28, TRBJ1-2 and TRBJ2-5. Limited sample numbers may have lowered accuracy. Clonotypes that were public and shared totalled fewer than 3,500 in persistent patients versus about 1,000 in new patients.

Sequenced material: peripheral blood mononuclear cells (PBMCs), taken when the disease was refractory, from a patient treated with antithyroid drugs. V and J are TRBV4-1 and TRBJ2-1; D may be TRBD2 (7 bases). This sequence originates from a female donor with Graves disease. The CDR3 spells CASSQEGGGEQFF. As DNA, the CDR3 is TGCGCCAGCAGCCAAGAAGGGGGGGGTGAGCAGTTCTTC.